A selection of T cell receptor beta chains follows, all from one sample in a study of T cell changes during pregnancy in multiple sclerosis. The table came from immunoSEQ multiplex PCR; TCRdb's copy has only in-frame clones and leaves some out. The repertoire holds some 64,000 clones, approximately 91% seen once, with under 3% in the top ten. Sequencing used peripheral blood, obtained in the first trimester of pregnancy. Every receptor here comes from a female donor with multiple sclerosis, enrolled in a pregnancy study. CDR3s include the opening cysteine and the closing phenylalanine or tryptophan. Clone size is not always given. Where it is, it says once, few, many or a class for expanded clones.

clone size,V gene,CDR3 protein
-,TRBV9,CASSPLGLAGGHQFF
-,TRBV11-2,CASSSFQVSYEQYF
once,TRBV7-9,CASSLQGDTQYF
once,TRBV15,CATSRLAGDGYEQYF
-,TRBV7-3,CASSTGLGTEAFF
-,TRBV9,CASSVAPSGSLGRETQYF
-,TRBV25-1,CASSGTGENTEAFF
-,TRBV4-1,CASSHPMKTGEQYF
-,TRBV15,CATSTPRDRANGNTIYF
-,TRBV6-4,CASTGRAGGADTQYF
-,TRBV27,CASSTTGRANYGYTF
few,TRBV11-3,CASSLGTSRETQYF
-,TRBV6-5,CASSRTGLHEQYF
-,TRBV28,CASSFRTGGTDTQYF